This entry lists 30 T cell receptor beta chains sequenced from one sample in a study of vaccination and CD4 T cells after COVID-19. TCRdb passed the PCR reads through MiXCR, listing each CDR3 protein once. In the table there are about 20,000 distinct CDR3 sequences, roughly two thirds of which are singletons. Sequencing was performed on CD4+ T cells from blood, taken after SARS-CoV-2 vaccination. Source of these receptors: a human donor who had recovered from COVID-19.

This clonotype was detected only a few times. J is TRBJ2-4 and V is TRBV6-5; D is possibly TRBD2 (8 bases). V was trimmed by 0 bases and J by 11 bases, leaving 20 bases between them. Germline CDR1 MNHEY, CDR2 SVGAGI. The CDR3 consists of 16 residues. The chain's CDR3 is CASSYSQGKSGSVQYF. CDR3 in DNA: TGTGCCAGCAGTTACTCACAGGGGAAGAGCGGGAGTGTTCAGTACTTC.

The chain combines TRBV7-2 with TRBJ2-3; TRBD1 matches 9 bases. The CDR3 is made up of 14 amino acids. The germline CDR1 and CDR2 sequences are SGHTA and FQGNSA. Trimming took 1 base from V and 4 from J; bases not matched to a gene: 0. Here the CDR3 DNA reads TGTGCCAGCAGCTTAGGACAGGGGGCAGATACGCAGTATTTT. Its translation is CASSLGQGADTQYF.

The genes are TRBV20-1 and TRBJ2-1, with 14 bases aligning to TRBD2. The germline CDR1 and CDR2 sequences are DFQATT and SNEGSKA (reference sequence). This CDR3 contains 20 residues. The V gene end was trimmed by 0 bases and the J gene end by 1 base; junction bases not matched to a gene: 11. The CDR3 sequence is CSARDETSGRAVGSYNEQFF. Here the CDR3 DNA reads TGCAGTGCTAGAGATGAGACTAGCGGGAGGGCCGTCGGATCCTACAATGAGCAGTTCTTC.

The DNA for the CDR3 is TGTGCCACCAGTGAGGCAGGGTCCGGCAATCAGCCCCAGCATTTT. It codes for CATSEAGSGNQPQHF. The chain is built from TRBV24-1 and TRBJ1-5, with D perhaps matching TRBD1 (5 bases). This CDR3 spans 15 amino acids. V was shortened by 4 bases and J by 2 bases, with 11 bases between the two germline ends. Per germline, CDR1 KGHDR and CDR2 SFDVKD.

This rearrangement joins TRBV20-1 to TRBJ2-1; 12 nucleotides align to TRBD2. The germline V gene encodes CDR1 DFQATT and CDR2 SNEGSKA (reference sequence). The CDR3 contains 18 residues. Germline trimming cut 6 bases from V and 0 bases from J; bases unmatched to any gene: 12. Written as DNA, the CDR3 is TGCAGTGCCCAAGGACTAGCGGGATTGTCGAGCTCCTACAATGAGCAGTTCTTC. It yields the protein CSAQGLAGLSSSYNEQFF.

This clonotype was found once. This sequence joins TRBV28 and TRBJ1-2; D is unresolved. The V and J ends lost 6 bases and 4 bases respectively, with 15 bases between them. This CDR3 comprises 14 residues. Germline V lookup: CDR1 MDHEN, CDR2 SYDVKM. This chain's CDR3 is CASRAAGEGYGYTF. As DNA, the CDR3 is TGTGCCAGCAGGGCTGCCGGGGAGGGCTATGGCTACACCTTC.

In this sample, this clonotype turned up once. The gene calls are TRBV7-2 and TRBJ1-4; possible D gene TRBD1, 6 bases. Germline CDR1 reads SGHTA; CDR2 reads FQGNSA. The CDR3 spans 16 residues. Between the trimmed V and J ends, which lost 5 bases and 8 bases, there was a span of 21 bases. CDR3 sequence (DNA): TGTGCCAGCAGCAAGAAGCGCGGGGGGCAAGAGGAAAAACTGTTTTTT. Protein product: CASSKKRGGQEEKLFF.

This chain uses TRBV5-4 with TRBJ2-3; 9 nucleotides match TRBD1. The V and J ends lost 4 bases and 3 bases, in that order; junction bases with no gene match: 9. This CDR3 region has 16 residues. The germline gives CDR1 SGHNT, CDR2 YYREEE (reference sequence). The DNA of the CDR3 is TGTGCCAGCAGCAAAAACAGGGGGCGCGGGACAGATACGCAGTATTTT. This encodes CASSKNRGRGTDTQYF.

This clonotype was detected only a few times. This chain uses TRBV19 with TRBJ1-2, with a tentative D call TRBD1 (5 bases). V dropped 1 base and J dropped 2 bases, with 11 bases sitting between them. The CDR3 extends over 15 amino acids. Germline CDR1 is LNHDA and CDR2 is SQIVND (reference sequence). In DNA, the CDR3 is TGTGCCAGTAGTATAGGCGCCCAGGGAAACTATGGCTACACCTTC. Residues: CASSIGAQGNYGYTF.

The chain joins TRBV7-9 to TRBJ1-2, with TRBD1 matching 7 bases. This CDR3 has 15 residues. J was trimmed by 5 bases and V by 3 bases; bases with no gene match: 9. Germline assignment: CDR1 SEHNR and CDR2 FQNEAQ (reference sequence). CDR3 DNA: TGTGCCAGCAGCTTGGGTGTGGGGACAGTATATGGCTACACCTTC. Amino acid sequence: CASSLGVGTVYGYTF.

The chain joins TRBV7-3 to TRBJ2-7; unclear D gene. The CDR3 length is 13 residues. V lost 6 bases and J 5 bases, leaving 14 bases between the germline ends. The V gene's germline CDR1 is SGHTA and CDR2 FQGTGA. CDR3 DNA sequence: TGTGCCAGCAGGTCAGTTAGCACCCACGAGCAGTACTTC. It specifies CASRSVSTHEQYF.

V is TRBV6-1 and J is TRBJ2-2; 9 bases are a match to TRBD1. The J segment lost 4 bases and the V segment lost 3 bases, leaving 3 bases of the junction unmatched. The CDR3 totals 15 residues. Per the germline V gene, CDR1 is MNHNS and CDR2 is SASEGT. The CDR3 DNA follows: TGTGCCAGCAGTGAGGACAGGGGAACCACCGGGGAGCTGTTTTTT. It encodes CASSEDRGTTGELFF.

The chain employs TRBV30 and TRBJ1-5; no reliable D call. The germline V gene has CDR1 GTSNPN and CDR2 SVGIG (reference sequence). Trimming pared 2 bases from V and 5 bases from J, leaving 10 bases between. The CDR3 is 13 residues long. Here the CDR3 reads CAWSFRLDQPQHF. The CDR3 nucleotides read TGTGCCTGGAGTTTCCGTTTGGATCAGCCCCAGCATTTT.

This sequence joins TRBV27 and TRBJ2-3, with 10 positions matching TRBD2. Germline V gene data show CDR1 as MNHEY and CDR2 as SMNVEV (reference sequence). The CDR3 consists of 21 residues. The V and J ends lost 5 bases and 1 base, in that order; junction bases with no gene match: 21. CDR3 residues: CASSLTGLARLGVVGTDTQYF. The CDR3 DNA reads TGTGCCAGCAGTCTAACGGGACTAGCGAGATTGGGAGTGGTTGGCACAGATACGCAGTATTTT.

The chain joins TRBV20-1 to TRBJ2-1; 9 bases match TRBD1. Germline CDR1 is DFQATT and CDR2 is SNEGSKA (reference sequence). With V trimmed by 0 bases and J by 9 bases, 18 bases remained unmatched. The CDR3 is 18 amino acids. CDR3 DNA: TGCAGTGCTAGAGATCCTAGTGTGGGGGGGACAGGGTCAAGTGAGCAGTTCTTC. Translated, it gives CSARDPSVGGTGSSEQFF.

The DNA of the CDR3 is TGCAGCGCTTACAGCGTCCAAGAGACCCAGTACTTC. Encoded protein: CSAYSVQETQYF. The gene calls are TRBV29-1 and TRBJ2-5; D remains unclear. The length of the CDR3 is 12 residues. Between the trimmed V and J ends, which lost 7 bases and 1 base, there was a span of 10 bases. CDR1 and CDR2 (germline): SQVTM, ANQGSEA.

This CDR3 reads CASSLGSGRTYNEQFF. CDR3 nucleotides: TGTGCCAGCAGTTTAGGTAGCGGGAGAACCTACAATGAGCAGTTCTTC. This chain uses TRBV12-3 or TRBV12-4 with TRBJ2-1; 9 bases fit TRBD2. After removal of 1 base from V and 2 bases from J, the junction contained 3 bases not matched to a gene. This CDR3 comprises 16 residues.

This chain joins TRBV15 and TRBJ2-7; TRBD1 aligns across 7 bases. The germline CDR1 and CDR2 sequences are LNHNV and YYDKDF (reference sequence). The CDR3 length is 15 residues. V lost 0 bases to trimming and J lost 0 bases; unmatched junction nucleotides: 2. CDR3 residues: CATSRDRGYSYEQYF. The CDR3 bases are TGTGCCACCAGCAGAGACAGGGGGTACTCCTACGAGCAGTACTTC.

This chain uses TRBV6-1 with TRBJ2-7; D gene unclear. V lost 2 bases, J lost 7 bases, and 12 bases lay in between. Germline CDR1 is MNHNS and CDR2 is SASEGT. This CDR3 comprises 13 residues. CDR3 in amino acids: CASSEPTPREQYF. The DNA for the CDR3 is TGTGCCAGCAGTGAACCGACTCCTCGGGAGCAGTACTTC.

The J gene is TRBJ2-7, the V gene TRBV7-9; 10 nucleotides agree with TRBD2. CDR1 and CDR2 from the germline V gene are SEHNR and FQNEAQ (reference sequence). J was trimmed by 3 bases and V by 3 bases; bases with no gene match: 5. The CDR3 extends over 15 amino acids. CDR3 DNA sequence: TGTGCCAGCAGCTTCGTAGCGGGAGGTCTCTACGAGCAGTACTTC. It yields the protein CASSFVAGGLYEQYF.

The rearrangement uses TRBV23-1 and TRBJ1-5, with D unresolved. TRBV23-1 is an ORF; its function is uncertain. The length of the CDR3 is 16 residues. With 0 bases removed from V and 2 bases from J, the gap between germline ends came to 11 bases. CDR3 coding DNA: TGCGCCAGCAGTCAATCCCCGGCTTCGGGCAATCAGCCCCAGCATTTT. This encodes CASSQSPASGNQPQHF.

This clonotype was found a few times. The rearrangement uses TRBV28 and TRBJ2-7; weak D call: TRBD2 (5 bases). The V gene lost 7 bases and the J gene lost 2 bases, with 18 bases spanning the gap. CDR1 and CDR2 (germline): MDHEN, SYDVKM. The CDR3 length is 15 residues. This chain's CDR3 is CASTPPFEGPYEQYF. Here the CDR3 DNA reads TGTGCCAGCACCCCCCCATTCGAGGGCCCCTACGAGCAGTACTTC.

The genes are TRBV7-9 and TRBJ1-5, with TRBD1 matching 8 bases. Per the germline V gene, CDR1 is SEHNR and CDR2 is FQNEAQ (reference sequence). This CDR3 is built from 15 residues. The V and J ends lost 1 base and 7 bases, in that order; junction bases with no gene match: 6. As DNA, the CDR3 is TGTGCCAGCAGCTTAGGGACAGGGAAGGTACAGCCCCAGCATTTT. Amino acid sequence: CASSLGTGKVQPQHF.

This clonotype was detected a few times. This chain uses TRBV6-2 or TRBV6-3 with TRBJ1-5; 9 nucleotides match TRBD1. The CDR3 extends over 16 amino acids. V trimming: 6 bases; J trimming: 0 bases; junction bases outside the gene matches: 6. From germline, CDR1 is MNHEY and CDR2 SVGEGT. CDR3 sequence reads: CASSRTGGYSNQPQHF. In nucleotides, the CDR3 is TGTGCCAGCAGCCGAACAGGGGGCTATAGCAATCAGCCCCAGCATTTT.

The genes are TRBV11-2 and TRBJ2-5; maybe TRBD2 (5 bases). This CDR3 spans 13 amino acids. Germline V gene sequence: CDR1 SGHAT, CDR2 FQNNGV. The V gene lost 6 bases and the J gene lost 5 bases, with 13 bases spanning the gap. The CDR3 nucleotides are TGTGCCAGCAGTGAGCGGTTCGGGGAGACCCAGTACTTC. It is translated as CASSERFGETQYF.

The table lists this clonotype with a count of one. The rearrangement joins TRBV20-1 to TRBJ2-7, with D perhaps TRBD1 (6 bases). V was clipped by 6 bases and J by 2 bases, with 8 bases between them. The CDR3 contains 11 residues. CDR1 and CDR2 from the germline V gene are DFQATT and SNEGSKA (reference sequence). The CDR3 DNA reads TGCAGTGCGCAGGGGACCTACGAGCAGTACTTC. Encoded protein: CSAQGTYEQYF.

This clonotype was picked up a small number of times. The J gene is TRBJ2-7, the V gene TRBV24-1; 8 bases map to TRBD1. Germline CDR1 and CDR2: KGHDR and SFDVKD. V trimming: 10 bases; J trimming: 3 bases; junction bases outside the gene matches: 16. This CDR3 region has 16 residues. The CDR3: CATSISRDRLDYEQYF. Written as DNA, the CDR3 is TGTGCCACGTCTATAAGCCGGGACAGGCTAGACTACGAGCAGTACTTC.

This chain uses TRBV10-1 with TRBJ2-7; TRBD2 aligns across 13 bases. The CDR3 has 15 amino acids. Germline assignment: CDR1 WNHNN and CDR2 SYGVQD (reference sequence). V gave up 2 bases and J gave up 2 bases; unmatched junction bases: 0. The CDR3 bases are TGCGCCAGCAGTGAGGGGACTAGCGGGACCTACGAGCAGTACTTC. Protein: CASSEGTSGTYEQYF.

CDR3 residues: CATSPDGTGELFF. CDR3 bases: TGTGCCACCAGTCCCGACGGTACCGGGGAGCTGTTTTTT. The genes are TRBV24-1 and TRBJ2-2, with no clear D. Germline V gene lookup returns CDR1 KGHDR and CDR2 SFDVKD. The CDR3 length is 13 residues. V was pared by 6 bases and J by 5 bases, with 9 bases between.

This clonotype was found once. The chain couples TRBV15 to TRBJ1-5; D uncertain. V lost 5 bases and J lost 0, with 8 bases in between. This CDR3 spans 14 amino acids. CDR1 and CDR2 (germline): LNHNV, YYDKDF (reference sequence). The CDR3 region has the DNA TGTGCCACCAGCTTAAGTTATAGCAATCAGCCCCAGCATTTT. Translating it yields CATSLSYSNQPQHF.